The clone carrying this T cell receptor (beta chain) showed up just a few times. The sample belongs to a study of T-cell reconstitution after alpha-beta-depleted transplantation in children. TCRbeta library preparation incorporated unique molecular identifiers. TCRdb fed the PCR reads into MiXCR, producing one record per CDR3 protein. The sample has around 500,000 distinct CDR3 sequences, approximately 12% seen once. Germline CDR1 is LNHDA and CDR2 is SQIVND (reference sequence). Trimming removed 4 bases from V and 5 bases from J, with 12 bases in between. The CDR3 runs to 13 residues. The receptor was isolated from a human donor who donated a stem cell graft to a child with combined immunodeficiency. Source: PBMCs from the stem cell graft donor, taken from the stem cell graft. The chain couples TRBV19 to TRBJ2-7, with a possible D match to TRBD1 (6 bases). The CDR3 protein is CASSSTGIHEQYF. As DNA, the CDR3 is TGTGCCAGTAGTAGTACAGGGATCCACGAGCAGTACTTC.